These 17 T cell receptor beta chains were sequenced from one sample in a study of siplizumab effects on memory and regulatory T cells. The table came from immunoSEQ multiplex PCR; TCRdb's copy has only in-frame clones and leaves some out. Of roughly 69,000 clones in the sample, roughly 80% are singletons; the top ten hold approximately 3.4%. Sequenced material: memory CD4+ T cells sorted from blood. These receptors all come from a human donor in good health.

The chain uses TRBV5-4 and TRBJ1-6, with D possibly matching TRBD1 (5 bases). The V end was cut by 4 bases, the J end by 10 bases, with 15 bases between. Germline CDR1 reads SGHNT; CDR2 reads YYREEE (reference sequence). CDR3 length: 14 residues. CDR3 coding DNA: TGTGCCAGCAGCCGGACACTCACCCAATCACCCCTCCACTTT. Translated, it gives CASSRTLTQSPLHF.

The V call is TRBV6-1, the J call TRBJ2-4; 12 bases map to TRBD1. This CDR3 is built from 14 residues. J lost 5 bases, V lost 7 bases, and 3 bases had no gene match. The V gene's germline CDR1 is MNHNS and CDR2 SASEGT. CDR3 in amino acids: CASIGTGGENIQYF. For the CDR3, the DNA is TGTGCCAGCATCGGGACAGGGGGCGAAAACATTCAGTACTTC.

V usage is TRBV30 and J usage is TRBJ2-7, with 9 bases matching TRBD2. From germline, CDR1 is GTSNPN and CDR2 SVGIG (reference sequence). V lost 5 bases, J lost 2 bases, and 4 bases stayed unmatched. The CDR3 sequence is 13 residues long. The CDR3 DNA is TGTGCCTGGGACACTAGCGGGCCCTACGAGCAGTACTTC. Protein product: CAWDTSGPYEQYF. The whole variable domain, remainder taken from reference TRBV30 and TRBJ2-7, is SQTIHQWPATLVQPVGSPLSLECTVEGTSNPNLYWYRQAAGRGLQLLFYSVGIGQISSEVPQNLSASRPQDRQFILSSKKLLLSDSGFYLCAWDTSGPYEQYFGPGTRLTVT.

This clone appeared a single time. This chain connects TRBV10-2 to TRBJ2-7; TRBD2 matches at 12 bases. Germline-derived CDR1 and CDR2 are WSHSY and SAAADI. V lost 10 bases to trimming and J lost 2 bases; unmatched junction nucleotides: 9. The CDR3 spans 15 residues. CDR3 loop: CATRTSGRMAYEQYF. The CDR3 region has the DNA TGCGCCACCCGAACTAGCGGGAGGATGGCCTACGAGCAGTACTTC.

The chain recombines TRBV11-2 with TRBJ1-5; TRBD1 agrees at 8 bases. CDR3 length: 14 residues. Germline V CDR1 and CDR2: SGHAT, FQNNGV. Losses at the gene ends were 4 bases for V and 6 bases for J; bases not matched to a gene: 5. Here the CDR3 reads CASSSQGAGQPQHF. CDR3 DNA sequence: TGTGCCAGCAGCTCCCAGGGGGCTGGTCAGCCCCAGCATTTT.

This rearrangement joins TRBV6-1 to TRBJ2-2; D might be TRBD1 or TRBD2, each matching 6 bases. There are 15 residues in the CDR3. Deletions cut 7 bases from V and 7 bases from J, with 19 bases between. CDR1 and CDR2 (germline): MNHNS, SASEGT. CDR3 amino acids: CASIASGGYNGELFF. CDR3 nucleotide sequence: TGTGCCAGCATCGCGTCCGGGGGCTATAACGGGGAGCTGTTTTTT.

The chain carries TRBV25-1 and TRBJ1-1; the D gene is possibly TRBD1 (5 bases). Trimming took 5 bases from V and 1 from J, leaving 17 bases between them. CDR1 MGHDK and CDR2 SYGVNS come from the germline V gene. The CDR3 contains 16 residues. The CDR3 DNA follows: TGTGCCAGCAGTCCTCATATCATGGGGGGGAACACTGAAGCTTTCTTT. Translating it yields CASSPHIMGGNTEAFF.

This clone was detected only a few times. V usage is TRBV6-5 and J usage is TRBJ1-1; the D gene is possibly TRBD1 (5 bases). The CDR3 length is 16 residues. Germline lookup yields CDR1 MNHEY and CDR2 SVGAGI. Trimming pared 0 bases from V and 5 bases from J, leaving 16 bases between. The CDR3 loop is CASSYSIWQGGTEAFF. In DNA, the CDR3 is TGTGCCAGCAGTTACTCGATATGGCAGGGAGGGACTGAAGCTTTCTTT.

The chain joins TRBV5-3 to TRBJ2-1; perhaps TRBD2 as D (6 bases). TRBV5-3 counts as an open reading frame of uncertain function. This CDR3 contains 10 residues. V lost 7 bases, J lost 10 bases, and 9 bases lay in between. The CDR3 DNA sequence: TGTGCCAGACCCCGGGGGGAGCAGTTCTTC. Its protein is CARPRGEQFF.

The chain couples TRBV7-9 to TRBJ2-7, with D tentatively TRBD1 (6 bases). This CDR3 is 13 amino acids long. Per germline, CDR1 SEHNR and CDR2 FQNEAQ (reference sequence). The V end lost 5 bases, the J end lost 5 bases, and 13 bases lay between the germline ends. Here the CDR3 reads CASSGGRAHEQYF. CDR3 DNA: TGTGCCAGCAGCGGGGGCAGGGCCCACGAGCAGTACTTC.

The rearrangement links TRBV7-8 to TRBJ2-3, with 12 bases aligning to TRBD2. This CDR3 is 18 amino acids long. Looked up from germline, CDR1 is SGHVS and CDR2 is FQNEAQ. Trimming took 5 bases from V and 0 from J; bases not matched to a gene: 9. The CDR3 nucleotides read TGTGCCAGCAGCCGATCTAGCGGGGGGGGGCTTAGCACAGATACGCAGTATTTT. It translates to CASSRSSGGGLSTDTQYF.

The chain recombines TRBV19 with TRBJ1-2, with D possibly being TRBD1 (6 bases). V lost 11 bases and J lost 4, with 20 bases in between. This CDR3 contains 14 residues. CDR1 and CDR2 (germline): LNHDA, SQIVND (reference sequence). CDR3 nucleotide sequence: TGTGCCTCAAAATCCCCCTCGGGGGCCTATGGCTACACCTTC. As protein: CASKSPSGAYGYTF.

This chain links TRBV19 with TRBJ2-5; a weak D match, TRBD2 (5 bases). Trimming took 2 bases from V and 2 from J, leaving 6 bases between them. CDR3 length: 13 residues. Germline assignment: CDR1 LNHDA and CDR2 SQIVND (reference sequence). CDR3 amino acids: CASSITGQETQYF. The CDR3, as DNA: TGTGCCAGTAGTATAACGGGGCAAGAGACCCAGTACTTC.

The chain links TRBV4-2 to TRBJ1-1, with D possibly matching TRBD1 (5 bases). Germline CDR1 and CDR2: LGHNA and YNFKEQ. The germline V and J ends were trimmed by 4 bases and 4 bases, with 16 bases remaining between them. This CDR3 region has 15 residues. CDR3 sequence reads: CASSLYTGGVTEAFF. The CDR3 region has the DNA TGTGCCAGCAGCCTCTATACAGGCGGGGTCACTGAAGCTTTCTTT.

The CDR3: CASSMGLRTNNQPQHF. CDR3 nucleotides: TGTGCCAGTAGTATGGGGTTACGGACAAACAATCAGCCCCAGCATTTT. The chain recombines TRBV19 with TRBJ1-5; maybe TRBD1 (5 bases). This CDR3 region has 16 residues. Looked up from germline, CDR1 is LNHDA and CDR2 is SQIVND (reference sequence). The ends were cut back, 3 bases at V and 3 bases at J, with 15 bases in the middle. The full variable domain, with the rest looked up from reference TRBV19 and TRBJ1-5, is DGGITQSPKYLFRKEGQNVTLSCEQNLNHDAMYWYRQDPGQGLRLIYYSQIVNDFQKGDIAEGYSVSREKKESFPLTVTSAQKNPTAFYLCASSMGLRTNNQPQHFGDGTRLSIL.

This clone occurred a few times. The V and J genes are TRBV20-1 and TRBJ1-4; D call uncertain. CDR3 length: 11 amino acids. Trimming stripped 3 bases from V and 7 bases from J, with 6 bases between. Germline assignment: CDR1 DFQATT and CDR2 SNEGSKA (reference sequence). The CDR3 bases are TGCAGTGCTAGGGAAGCTGAAAAACTGTTTTTT. Translating it yields CSAREAEKLFF.

The chain combines TRBV15 with TRBJ2-3, with D possibly being TRBD2 (5 bases). Trimming cost V 5 bases and J 7 bases, with 16 bases left between them. This CDR3 comprises 14 residues. Germline V CDR1 and CDR2: LNHNV, YYDKDF (reference sequence). Written as DNA, the CDR3 is TGTGCCACCAGCGTCCCCCGGCGGGCGCATACGCAGTATTTT. Its translation is CATSVPRRAHTQYF.